Listed here is a single T cell receptor (beta chain). These data belong to a study of blood T cell repertoires in COVID-19. Profiling relied on immunoSEQ multiplex PCR, and the TCRdb table lists in-frame clones only, not all of them. The data show 220,000 or so clones, roughly four fifths seen once. The germline gives CDR1 MNHEY, CDR2 SMNVEV (reference sequence). V lost 4 bases and J 0 bases, leaving 15 bases between the germline ends. CDR3 length: 16 residues. The chain couples TRBV27 to TRBJ1-1; D gene ambiguous. The specimen sequenced was peripheral blood. This sequence was found in a woman of 80 years or more with COVID-19, enrolled during active disease. CDR3 in amino acids: CASSSSPRYMNTEAFF. Written as DNA, the CDR3 is TGTGCCAGCAGTTCCTCCCCCAGGTACATGAACACTGAAGCTTTCTTT.